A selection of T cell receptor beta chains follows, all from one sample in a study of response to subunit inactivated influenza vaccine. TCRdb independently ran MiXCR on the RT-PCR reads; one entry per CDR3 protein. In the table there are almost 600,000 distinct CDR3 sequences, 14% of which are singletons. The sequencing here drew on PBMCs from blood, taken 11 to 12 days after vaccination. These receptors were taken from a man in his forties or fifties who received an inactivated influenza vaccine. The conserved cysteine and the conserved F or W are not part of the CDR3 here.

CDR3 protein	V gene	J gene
ATSRGASGYNEQF	TRBV7-8	TRBJ2-1
ASSPAGLYEQY	TRBV28	TRBJ2-7
AISERQGGTDTQY	TRBV10-3	TRBJ2-3
ATSASGRSNEQF	TRBV24-1	TRBJ2-1
SVPDAVYYNEQF	TRBV29-1	TRBJ2-1
ASSSAANPNEQF	TRBV7-2	TRBJ2-1
ATALAGPSDTQY	TRBV24-1	TRBJ2-3
ASSYYAGSDEQY	TRBV6-5	TRBJ2-7
ASTRDSQNTEAF	TRBV5-1	TRBJ1-1
ATSQVLGNTGELF	TRBV14	TRBJ2-2
ASSPRQIKQF	TRBV7-2	TRBJ2-1
ASSSPGVNTDTQY	TRBV12-3/TRBV12-4	TRBJ2-3
ASSLGDGYNEQF	TRBV7-9	TRBJ2-1
ATSRQEAYEQY	TRBV15	TRBJ2-7
ATSSGIYSNQPQH	TRBV24-1	TRBJ1-5
ASSPRGAGSYNEQF	TRBV5-1	TRBJ2-1
ASSIRTPYEQY	TRBV19	TRBJ2-7